The 19 T cell receptor beta chains listed next were all sequenced from one sample in a study of neurological immune-mediated disorders. The sample's time point: longitudinal time-point 3. Via MiXCR, TCRdb re-called the 5' RACE reads, giving one row per CDR3 protein. The repertoire consists of tens of thousands of distinct CDR3 sequences, with 6.5% to 8.5% occurring once and the leading ten covering 1.9%. Material for sequencing was PBMCs. The source of these receptors is a middle-aged woman in good health.

This clonotype was picked up many times. DNA for the CDR3: TGCAGTGCTAGAGTCAGCTCTGGAAACACCATATATTTT. It yields the protein CSARVSSGNTIYF. The chain has TRBV20-1 and TRBJ1-3; unclear D gene. The germline gives CDR1 DFQATT, CDR2 SNEGSKA (reference sequence). Trimming removed 1 base at V and 0 bases at J, with 4 bases between. This CDR3 has 13 amino acids.

This clonotype showed up many times. This rearrangement joins TRBV6-2 or TRBV6-3 to TRBJ2-2; no reliable D call. This CDR3 spans 15 amino acids. V lost 3 bases to trimming and J lost 0 bases, with 8 bases between them. Looked up from germline, CDR1 is MNHEY and CDR2 is SVGEGT. DNA of the CDR3: TGTGCCAGCAGTTATGGAGCCGCGAACACCGGGGAGCTGTTTTTT. As protein: CASSYGAANTGELFF.

This clonotype was detected many times. This chain joins TRBV6-5 and TRBJ1-4; weak D call: TRBD1 (6 bases). The CDR3 totals 14 residues. The V end was cut by 5 bases, the J end by 4 bases, with 11 bases between. Looked up from germline, CDR1 is MNHEY and CDR2 is SVGAGI. CDR3 sequence reads: CASSLGQLNEKLFF. Here the CDR3 DNA reads TGTGCCAGCAGTCTCGGACAGCTTAATGAAAAACTGTTTTTT.

The rearrangement joins TRBV28 to TRBJ2-7, with D uncertain. The CDR3 length is 14 residues. Germline CDR1 is MDHEN and CDR2 is SYDVKM. V was shortened by 5 bases and J by 5 bases, with 16 bases between the two germline ends. This CDR3 reads CASSPSNGPNEQYF. The CDR3 DNA sequence: TGTGCCAGCAGTCCTTCGAATGGCCCCAACGAGCAGTACTTC.

Many counts were recorded for this clonotype. J is TRBJ1-2 and V is TRBV10-3; tentative D call: TRBD1 (5 bases). V was pared by 0 bases and J by 6 bases, with 14 bases between. In germline, CDR1 is ENHRY, CDR2 SYGVKD. The CDR3 consists of 15 residues. CDR3 DNA sequence: TGTGCCATCAGTGAGTCGTCTCAGGGATGGGATGGCTACACCTTC. It encodes CAISESSQGWDGYTF.

The table lists this clonotype with many counts. V gene TRBV25-1 combines with J gene TRBJ1-2; D unclear. Trimming pared 2 bases from V and 6 bases from J, leaving 10 bases between. Germline V lookup: CDR1 MGHDK, CDR2 SYGVNS. The CDR3 is 13 residues long. The CDR3 coding sequence is TGTGCCAGCAGTGAAAGTCGGATTAATGGCTACACCTTC. This encodes CASSESRINGYTF.

In its sample, this clonotype was seen many times. The V gene is TRBV7-6, the J gene TRBJ1-2; D remains unclear. The CDR3 sequence is 16 residues long. The germline V gene encodes CDR1 SGHVS and CDR2 FNYEAQ. The V and J ends lost 5 bases and 4 bases respectively, with 20 bases between them. The CDR3 DNA reads TGTGCCAGCAGCCACCTTACCGGCCGCCCTCGCTATGGCTACACCTTC. Residues: CASSHLTGRPRYGYTF.

This clonotype was seen ten or more times. The genes are TRBV7-9 and TRBJ2-1, with 7 bases matching TRBD2. CDR3 length equals 18 residues. Germline V CDR1 and CDR2: SEHNR, FQNEAQ (reference sequence). Unmatched junction bases numbered 8, after V lost 0 bases and J lost 0 bases. CDR3 protein: CASSLATGGWSSYNEQFF. The CDR3 DNA reads TGTGCCAGCAGCTTAGCGACCGGGGGGTGGAGCTCCTACAATGAGCAGTTCTTC.

At least ten counts were recorded for this clonotype. The V gene is TRBV28, the J gene TRBJ2-2, with no clear D. The V gene's germline CDR1 is MDHEN and CDR2 SYDVKM. The V and J ends lost 5 bases and 5 bases respectively, with 6 bases between them. There are 12 residues in the CDR3. As DNA, the CDR3 is TGTGCCAGCAGTACCCCGACCGGGGAGCTGTTTTTT. Translating it yields CASSTPTGELFF. The variable domain in full, completed from reference TRBV28 and TRBJ2-2, reads DVKVTQSSRYLVKRTGEKVFLECVQDMDHENMFWYRQDPGLGLRLIYFSYDVKMKEKGDIPEGYSVSREKKERFSLILESASTNQTSMYLCASSTPTGELFFGEGSRLTVL.

This clonotype has ten or more counts. CDR3 amino acids: CASSPHQGPYEQYF. The CDR3 nucleotides are TGTGCCAGCAGCCCGCATCAGGGCCCCTACGAGCAGTACTTC. This chain links TRBV7-2 with TRBJ2-7; TRBD1 might be the D (5 bases). Looked up from germline, CDR1 is SGHTA and CDR2 is FQGNSA. V lost 5 bases and J 2 bases, leaving 13 bases between the germline ends. The CDR3 totals 14 residues.

This clonotype showed up many times. The J gene is TRBJ2-7, the V gene TRBV12-3 or TRBV12-4; no firm D call. V shed 6 bases and J shed 1 base, with 10 bases lying between them. This CDR3 comprises 13 residues. The CDR3 reads CASSPTVSYEQYF. The CDR3 DNA reads as TGTGCCAGCAGCCCGACTGTGTCCTACGAGCAGTACTTC.

This clonotype was found many times. The chain couples TRBV6-5 to TRBJ1-6; 8 nucleotides align to TRBD1. In germline, CDR1 is MNHEY, CDR2 SVGAGI. The CDR3 totals 15 residues. V lost 2 bases and J lost 7; bases outside the gene matches: 4. Here the CDR3 reads CASSYGRQGNSPLHF. The CDR3 DNA sequence: TGTGCCAGCAGTTACGGGAGACAGGGGAATTCACCCCTCCACTTT.

This clonotype was seen ten or more times. The chain links TRBV19 to TRBJ2-7; maybe TRBD2 (5 bases). CDR1 LNHDA and CDR2 SQIVND come from the germline V gene (reference sequence). V lost 4 bases and J lost 1, with 5 bases in between. The CDR3 spans 12 residues. The DNA for the CDR3 is TGTGCCAGTAGTACGGGGTCCTACGAGCAGTACTTC. Protein product: CASSTGSYEQYF. The full variable domain, its missing parts supplied by reference TRBV19 and TRBJ2-7, is DGGITQSPKYLFRKEGQNVTLSCEQNLNHDAMYWYRQDPGQGLRLIYYSQIVNDFQKGDIAEGYSVSREKKESFPLTVTSAQKNPTAFYLCASSTGSYEQYFGPGTRLTVT.

This clonotype was detected many times. The V call is TRBV7-2, the J call TRBJ1-2; D is perhaps TRBD1 (5 bases). CDR3 length: 15 amino acids. The germline V and J ends were trimmed by 2 bases and 0 bases, with 10 bases remaining between them. Germline V gene data show CDR1 as SGHTA and CDR2 as FQGNSA. The CDR3 DNA reads as TGTGCCAGCAGCTTAAGGGGCCCTGCTAACTATGGCTACACCTTC. Residues: CASSLRGPANYGYTF.

This clonotype was counted ten times or more. The rearrangement uses TRBV20-1 and TRBJ2-7; TRBD2 agrees at 10 bases. The germline CDR1 and CDR2 sequences are DFQATT and SNEGSKA (reference sequence). The CDR3 has 15 amino acids. With 5 bases clipped from V and 8 bases from J, the junction kept 15 bases outside the gene matches. The CDR3 sequence: CSAAGGLAGGEKQYF. The CDR3 coding sequence is TGCAGTGCTGCGGGGGGATTAGCGGGGGGAGAAAAGCAGTACTTC.

This clonotype was picked up a small number of times. This chain connects TRBV11-2 to TRBJ1-2, with D hard to call. The CDR3 has 14 residues. V was shortened by 5 bases and J by 2 bases, with 12 bases between the two germline ends. The germline gives CDR1 SGHAT, CDR2 FQNNGV. CDR3: CASSPGLMNYGYTF. CDR3 coding DNA: TGTGCCAGCAGCCCTGGACTGATGAACTATGGCTACACCTTC.

This clonotype has a count of ten or more. The V call is TRBV6-1, the J call TRBJ2-7; TRBD2 agrees at 9 bases. With 0 bases clipped from V and 5 bases from J, the junction kept 5 bases outside the gene matches. The germline gives CDR1 MNHNS, CDR2 SASEGT. CDR3 length: 15 residues. DNA of the CDR3: TGTGCCAGCAGTGAAGCTAGCGGGAGTAGTCACGAGCAGTACTTC. It translates to CASSEASGSSHEQYF.

The chain combines TRBV27 with TRBJ1-6, with 9 bases lining up with TRBD1. V shed 6 bases and J 0 bases; nucleotides not matched to a gene: 9. The germline gives CDR1 MNHEY, CDR2 SMNVEV (reference sequence). The CDR3 covers 18 residues. CDR3 sequence (DNA): TGTGCCAGCAGCCTGCTGGGGACAGGGAGCTCCTATAATTCACCCCTCCACTTT. Translation: CASSLLGTGSSYNSPLHF.

The chain recombines TRBV19 with TRBJ1-1, with D uncertain. The ends were cut back, 7 bases at V and 8 bases at J, with 14 bases in the middle. There are 12 residues in the CDR3. Germline-derived CDR1 and CDR2 are LNHDA and SQIVND (reference sequence). The CDR3 is CASKVADGEAFF. The CDR3 nucleotides read TGTGCCAGTAAGGTCGCGGACGGGGAAGCTTTCTTT.